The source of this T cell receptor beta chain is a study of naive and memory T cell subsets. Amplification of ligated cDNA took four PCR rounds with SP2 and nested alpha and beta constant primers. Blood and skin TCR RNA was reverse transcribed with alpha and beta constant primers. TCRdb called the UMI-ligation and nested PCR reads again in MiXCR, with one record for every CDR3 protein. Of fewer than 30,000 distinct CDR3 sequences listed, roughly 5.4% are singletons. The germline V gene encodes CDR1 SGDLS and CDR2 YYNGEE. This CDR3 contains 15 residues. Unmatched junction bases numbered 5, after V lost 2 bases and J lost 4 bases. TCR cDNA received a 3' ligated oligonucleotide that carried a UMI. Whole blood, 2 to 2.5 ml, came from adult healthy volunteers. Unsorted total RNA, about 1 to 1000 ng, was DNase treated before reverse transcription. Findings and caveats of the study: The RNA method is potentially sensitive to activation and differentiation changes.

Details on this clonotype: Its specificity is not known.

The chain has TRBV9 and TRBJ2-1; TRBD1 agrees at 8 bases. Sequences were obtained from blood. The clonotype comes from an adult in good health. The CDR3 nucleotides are TGTGCCAGCAGCGTCCGGGACAGGCCGTACAATGAGCAGTTCTTC. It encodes CASSVRDRPYNEQFF.